These 29 T cell receptor beta chains originate from one sample sequenced in a study of human T cells and chemical hapten exposure (dated by TCRdb to the early 2020s). Library prep was done by RACE. TCRdb names NextSeq 500 as the instrument used. TCRdb reworked the public reads: Q25 trimming with fastp, MiXCR clone assembly, productive beta chains retained. Each entry merges the rows of one CDR3 protein and shows their most common DNA and genes. In all, the sample holds 74,000 or so distinct CDR3 sequences, and around a tenth of those were seen once. The top ten clones comprise 1.4% of the sample. The time point label, as the study defines it: patch test 1, 2 weeks after DPC sensitization. Sample treatment or condition, as interpreted from the label and publication: therapeutic diphenylcyclopropenone sensitization with weekly scalp DPC. The sequences come from whole blood, collected in connection with sensitization to the hapten diphenylcyclopropenone (DPC). The receptors derive from a woman between 50 and 59 years old with alopecia areata. Some clones in this sample may be carry-over from other donors' samples.

This clonotype was detected a few times. The J gene is TRBJ1-3, the V gene TRBV9; D is unresolved. The CDR3 contains 17 residues. The ends were cut back, 0 bases at V and 0 bases at J, with 13 bases in the middle. Germline V gives CDR1 SGDLS, CDR2 YYNGEE. DNA of the CDR3: TGTGCCAGCAGCGTAGGAGGTAGCAAACACTCTGGAAACACCATATATTTT. This sequence encodes CASSVGGSKHSGNTIYF.

This clonotype has a count of ten or more. CDR3 sequence: CASRPGGSDTQYF. As DNA, the CDR3 is TGTGCCAGCCGTCCCGGGGGTTCAGATACGCAGTATTTT. The chain carries TRBV5-4 and TRBJ2-3, with D tentatively TRBD2 (6 bases). This CDR3 contains 13 residues. V lost 7 bases and J lost 4, with 13 bases in between. The germline gives CDR1 SGHNT, CDR2 YYREEE (reference sequence).

This clonotype was seen a handful of times. The chain combines TRBV20-1 with TRBJ1-1; the match to TRBD1 covers 8 bases. Germline V gene lookup returns CDR1 DFQATT and CDR2 SNEGSKA (reference sequence). The V gene end was trimmed by 0 bases and the J gene end by 7 bases; junction bases not matched to a gene: 10. This CDR3 contains 15 residues. The CDR3 region has the DNA TGCAGTGCTAGAGAGGTCAGGGGGCGCCGAGGTGAAGCTTTCTTT. This encodes CSAREVRGRRGEAFF.

This clonotype was seen more than once but under ten times. The genes are TRBV10-2 and TRBJ1-1; D gene unclear. Deletions cut 3 bases from V and 4 bases from J, with 12 bases between. The V gene's germline CDR1 is WSHSY and CDR2 SAAADI. The CDR3 is made up of 14 amino acids. The CDR3: CASSDGRPLTEAFF. The CDR3 nucleotides are TGCGCCAGCAGTGACGGGAGGCCGCTCACTGAAGCTTTCTTT.

This clonotype has a count of ten or more. The gene calls are TRBV7-6 and TRBJ2-7; 9 nucleotides line up with TRBD2. Germline V gene lookup returns CDR1 SGHVS and CDR2 FNYEAQ. V shed 4 bases, J shed 2 bases, and the junction held 3 bases outside the gene matches. The CDR3 is 14 amino acids. Here the CDR3 DNA reads TGTGCCAGCAGCTCTGGGACTAGCACCTACGAGCAGTACTTC. Translated, it gives CASSSGTSTYEQYF.

The chain recombines TRBV7-9 with TRBJ2-5; D not resolved. CDR3 length: 12 amino acids. Trimming shortened V by 1 base and J by 5 bases, and 5 bases separated the two germline ends. Germline V CDR1 and CDR2: SEHNR, FQNEAQ (reference sequence). The CDR3 here is CASSLDLETQYF. The CDR3 coding sequence is TGTGCCAGCAGCTTAGATTTGGAGACCCAGTACTTC.

This clonotype turned up a few times. The CDR3 region has the DNA TGTGCCAGCAGCCTCCCGGGGGCGTATGATGGCTACACCTTC. Translated: CASSLPGAYDGYTF. This rearrangement joins TRBV6-6 to TRBJ1-2; D perhaps matches TRBD1 (6 bases). Germline loops: CDR1 MNHNY, CDR2 SVGAGI (reference sequence). V lost 6 bases to trimming and J lost 6 bases, with 17 bases between them. The CDR3 is 14 amino acids.

In this sample, this clonotype turned up many times. This chain uses TRBV10-3 with TRBJ2-1, with D perhaps assigned TRBD1 or TRBD2 (6 bases each). V was cut by 6 bases and J by 6 bases, with 12 bases left in between. The length of the CDR3 is 13 residues. In germline, CDR1 is ENHRY, CDR2 SYGVKD. The CDR3 nucleotides read TGTGCCATCAGCGCCGAGGGGGGCAATGAGCAGTTCTTC. Translation: CAISAEGGNEQFF.

This clonotype was seen a handful of times. V and J are TRBV21-1 and TRBJ1-2; no DNA check was done on the table's D call, TRBD1. TRBV21-1 is a documented pseudogene. The length of the CDR3 is 14 residues. This CDR3 is CASIPGTSNYGYTF. The CDR3 nucleotides read TGTGCCAGCATCCCAGGGACATCTAACTATGGCTACACCTTC.

This rearrangement joins TRBV18 to TRBJ2-7; 12 nucleotides agree with TRBD2. Looked up from germline, CDR1 is KGHSH and CDR2 is LQKENI. Germline trimming cut 3 bases from V and 0 bases from J; bases unmatched to any gene: 0. The CDR3 covers 15 residues. The CDR3 DNA sequence: TGTGCCAGCTCACCGACTAGCGGGAGCTCCTACGAGCAGTACTTC. This gives the protein CASSPTSGSSYEQYF.

The chain uses TRBV5-1 and TRBJ2-1; 11 positions match TRBD1. CDR1 and CDR2 (germline): SGHRS, YFSETQ. This CDR3 is 15 amino acids long. V lost 4 bases and J lost 6; bases outside the gene matches: 6. DNA of the CDR3: TGCGCCAGCAGCGTACTTGGGACAGGGGGCAATGAGCAGTTCTTC. This codes for CASSVLGTGGNEQFF.

This clonotype was detected ten times or more. The gene calls are TRBV6-6 and TRBJ1-2, with TRBD1 as a possible D gene (6 bases). This CDR3 contains 12 residues. CDR1 MNHNY and CDR2 SVGAGI come from the germline V gene (reference sequence). Trimming shortened V by 5 bases and J by 13 bases, and 17 bases separated the two germline ends. The CDR3 is CASSPPPGAVTF. The CDR3 DNA sequence: TGTGCCAGCAGTCCCCCCCCAGGGGCGGTCACCTTC.

CDR3 in amino acids: CASSLDRGRADTQYF. As DNA, the CDR3 is TGTGCCAGCAGCCTGGACAGGGGGCGGGCAGATACGCAGTATTTT. The V and J genes are TRBV7-8 and TRBJ2-3; 11 bases fit TRBD1. This CDR3 comprises 15 residues. Germline V gene data show CDR1 as SGHVS and CDR2 as FQNEAQ. V trimming: 5 bases; J trimming: 4 bases; junction bases outside the gene matches: 5.

This clonotype came up a few times. V gene TRBV19 combines with J gene TRBJ2-5, with 13 bases fitting TRBD2. Germline V gene sequence: CDR1 LNHDA, CDR2 SQIVND (reference sequence). V lost 2 bases to trimming and J lost 4 bases; unmatched junction nucleotides: 10. The CDR3 runs to 18 residues. The CDR3 region has the DNA TGTGCCAGTAGTATATTGGGGACTAGCGGGATCAACCCAGAGACCCAGTACTTC. Protein product: CASSILGTSGINPETQYF.

This chain connects TRBV6-2 or TRBV6-3 to TRBJ2-3; TRBD1 aligns across 11 bases. After removal of 0 bases from V and 1 base from J, the junction contained 15 bases not matched to a gene. This CDR3 is 21 amino acids long. Germline V gene data show CDR1 as MNHEY and CDR2 as SVGEGT. CDR3 in amino acids: CASSYSWDRGTRSWGTDTQYF. Written as DNA, the CDR3 is TGTGCCAGCAGTTACTCCTGGGACAGGGGGACGCGGAGCTGGGGCACAGATACGCAGTATTTT.

This clonotype was observed a few times. V and J are TRBV3-1 and TRBJ1-2; D remains unclear. Per germline, CDR1 LGHDT and CDR2 YNNKEL (reference sequence). The germline V and J ends were trimmed by 1 base and 7 bases, with 4 bases remaining between them. The CDR3 has 11 amino acids. The CDR3 region has the DNA TGTGCCAGCAGCCAAGGCGCTGGCTACACCTTC. This gives the protein CASSQGAGYTF.

This clonotype was found many times. V usage is TRBV7-3 and J usage is TRBJ2-3; 7 nucleotides line up with TRBD2. V was pared by 7 bases and J by 2 bases, with 9 bases of the junction left unmatched. Germline V gene lookup returns CDR1 SGHTA and CDR2 FQGTGA. This CDR3 is built from 15 residues. CDR3 coding DNA: TGTGCCAGCACCCTAGGAGGGAGGGCCACAGATACGCAGTATTTT. Its translation: CASTLGGRATDTQYF. The full variable domain, in which reference TRBV7-3 and TRBJ2-3 provide the parts outside the CDR3, is GAGVSQTPSNKVTEKGKYVELRCDPISGHTALYWYRQSLGQGPEFLIYFQGTGAADDSGLPNDRFFAVRPEGSVSTLKIQRTERGDSAVYLCASTLGGRATDTQYFGPGTRLTVL.

The table lists this clonotype with a count of one. The genes are TRBV10-3 and TRBJ2-7, with 7 bases matching TRBD1. CDR3 length: 15 residues. Trimming cost V 2 bases and J 3 bases; bases outside gene matches: 7. Germline CDR1 and CDR2: ENHRY and SYGVKD. CDR3 nucleotide sequence: TGTGCCATCAGTGAGACACAGGGGCCCGGCTACGAGCAGTACTTC. This translates into CAISETQGPGYEQYF.

CDR3 amino acids: CASSLDRGFYEQYF. The DNA of the CDR3 is TGCGCCAGCAGCTTGGACAGGGGGTTCTACGAGCAGTACTTC. This chain uses TRBV5-1 with TRBJ2-7; 8 bases fit TRBD1. The CDR3 spans 14 residues. Germline V lookup: CDR1 SGHRS, CDR2 YFSETQ. The V segment lost 0 bases and the J segment 3 bases; nucleotides outside the gene matches: 2.

This clonotype has a count of ten or more. Here the CDR3 reads CASSLAGENNEQFF. The DNA of the CDR3 is TGCGCCAGCAGCCTAGCGGGAGAGAACAATGAGCAGTTCTTC. V gene TRBV4-1 combines with J gene TRBJ2-1, with TRBD2 identical over 9 bases. CDR1 is MGHRA, CDR2 YSYEKL, per germline. With 4 bases clipped from V and 5 bases from J, the junction kept 3 bases outside the gene matches. The CDR3 is 14 amino acids.

This clonotype was detected a few times. The chain employs TRBV11-2 and TRBJ2-3; D gene uncertain. The germline V gene has CDR1 SGHAT and CDR2 FQNNGV. The CDR3 extends over 12 amino acids. V was pared by 4 bases and J by 2 bases, with 4 bases between. The CDR3 region has the DNA TGTGCCAGCAGCTCGATCACAGATACGCAGTATTTT. It yields the protein CASSSITDTQYF. Full variable domain (remainder filled in from reference TRBV11-2 and TRBJ2-3): EAGVAQSPRYKIIEKRQSVAFWCNPISGHATLYWYQQILGQGPKLLIQFQNNGVVDDSQLPKDRFSAERLKGVDSTLKIQPAKLEDSAVYLCASSSITDTQYFGPGTRLTVL.

This clonotype was observed a handful of times. The chain joins TRBV5-6 to TRBJ2-2; D is uncertain. With 4 bases removed from V and 7 bases from J, the gap between germline ends came to 14 bases. This CDR3 spans 14 amino acids. Germline values: CDR1 SGHDT, CDR2 YYEEEE. DNA for the CDR3: TGTGCCAGCAGCCCCCGGTTCTTGGGCGGGGAGCTGTTTTTT. Amino acid sequence: CASSPRFLGGELFF.

This clonotype was seen more than once but under ten times. V usage is TRBV18 and J usage is TRBJ1-6; 9 bases are shared with TRBD1. Trimming took 6 bases from V and 7 from J; bases not matched to a gene: 10. The germline CDR1 and CDR2 sequences are KGHSH and LQKENI. This CDR3 spans 16 amino acids. CDR3 nucleotide sequence: TGTGCCAGCTCTCAAGAACAGGGGGCGCGGAATTCACCCCTCCACTTT. This sequence encodes CASSQEQGARNSPLHF.

This clonotype has a count of ten or more. The V call is TRBV18, the J call TRBJ1-1; 8 bases match TRBD1. CDR3 length: 15 amino acids. With 5 bases clipped from V and 1 base from J, the junction kept 6 bases outside the gene matches. The V gene's germline CDR1 is KGHSH and CDR2 LQKENI. CDR3 DNA: TGTGCCAGCTCAGTGACAGGGGCTACGAACACTGAAGCTTTCTTT. Translation gives CASSVTGATNTEAFF.

The chain uses TRBV11-3 and TRBJ2-4; 15 bases fit TRBD2. This CDR3 region has 16 residues. CDR1 and CDR2 (germline): SGHNT, YENEEA. V was pared by 4 bases and J by 8 bases, with 6 bases of the junction left unmatched. This CDR3 is CASSSGTSGRRDIQYF. The CDR3 DNA is TGTGCCAGCAGCTCAGGGACTAGCGGGAGGCGGGACATTCAGTACTTC.

The V and J genes are TRBV11-3 and TRBJ2-1; D not certain. The CDR3 is 13 residues long. Trimming took off 0 bases at V and 5 bases at J, with 5 bases between the two ends. Germline V gene data show CDR1 as SGHNT and CDR2 as YENEEA. Here the CDR3 reads CASSLDTDNEQFF. For the CDR3, the DNA is TGTGCCAGCAGCTTAGACACCGACAATGAGCAGTTCTTC.

This chain joins TRBV29-1 and TRBJ1-3, with D tentatively TRBD1 (5 bases). The CDR3 covers 12 residues. Germline V gene lookup returns CDR1 SQVTM and CDR2 ANQGSEA. Trimming left V 6 bases short and J 0 bases short, with 6 bases between. The CDR3 DNA follows: TGCAGCGTGACAGTCTCTGGAAACACCATATATTTT. It encodes CSVTVSGNTIYF.

The chain employs TRBV28 and TRBJ2-6; TRBD2 is a possible D gene (5 bases). Trimming stripped 7 bases from V and 4 bases from J, with 11 bases between. Germline lookup yields CDR1 MDHEN and CDR2 SYDVKM. This CDR3 region has 14 residues. The CDR3 here is CASTPGGGANVLTF. The CDR3 coding sequence is TGTGCCAGCACGCCAGGAGGAGGGGCCAACGTCCTGACTTTC.

This clonotype was counted many times. The chain joins TRBV5-1 to TRBJ2-7; weak D call: TRBD2 (6 bases). Between the trimmed V and J ends, which lost 1 base and 2 bases, there was a span of 13 bases. Per germline, CDR1 SGHRS and CDR2 YFSETQ. There are 15 residues in the CDR3. The CDR3 spells CASSLMGTPTYEQYF. DNA of the CDR3: TGCGCCAGCAGCTTGATGGGGACTCCCACCTACGAGCAGTACTTC.